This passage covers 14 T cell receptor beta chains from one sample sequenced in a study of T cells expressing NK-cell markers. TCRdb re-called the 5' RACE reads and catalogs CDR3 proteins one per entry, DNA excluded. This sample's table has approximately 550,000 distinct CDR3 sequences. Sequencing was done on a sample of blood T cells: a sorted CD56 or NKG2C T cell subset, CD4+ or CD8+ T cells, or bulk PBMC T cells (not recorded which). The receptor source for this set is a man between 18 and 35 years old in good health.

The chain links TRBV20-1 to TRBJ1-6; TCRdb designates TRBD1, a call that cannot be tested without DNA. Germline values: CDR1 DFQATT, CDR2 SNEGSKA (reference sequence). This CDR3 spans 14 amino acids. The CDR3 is CSARGQVFKSPLHF.

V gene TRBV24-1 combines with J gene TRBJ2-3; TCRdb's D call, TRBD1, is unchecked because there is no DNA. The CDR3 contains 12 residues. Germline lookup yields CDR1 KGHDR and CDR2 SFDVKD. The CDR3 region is CATTDRPDTQYF.

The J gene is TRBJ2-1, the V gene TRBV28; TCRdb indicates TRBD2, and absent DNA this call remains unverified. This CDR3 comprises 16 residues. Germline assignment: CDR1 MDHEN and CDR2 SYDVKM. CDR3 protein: CASSLTRASGGSEQFF.

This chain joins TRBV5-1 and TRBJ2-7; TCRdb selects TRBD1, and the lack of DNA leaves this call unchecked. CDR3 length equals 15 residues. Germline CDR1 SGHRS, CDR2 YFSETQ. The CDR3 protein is CASSFGGTGGHEQYF.

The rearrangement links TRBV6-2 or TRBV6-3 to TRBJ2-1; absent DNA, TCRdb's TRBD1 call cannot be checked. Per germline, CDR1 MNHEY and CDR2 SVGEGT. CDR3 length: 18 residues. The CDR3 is CASSYFGGGRTSYNEQFF.

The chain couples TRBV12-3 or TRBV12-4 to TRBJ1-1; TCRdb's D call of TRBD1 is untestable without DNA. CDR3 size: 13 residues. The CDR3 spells CAGQGALNTEAFF.

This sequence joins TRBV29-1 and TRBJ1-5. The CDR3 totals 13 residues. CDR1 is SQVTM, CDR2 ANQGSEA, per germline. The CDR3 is CSAKPDGNQPQHF.

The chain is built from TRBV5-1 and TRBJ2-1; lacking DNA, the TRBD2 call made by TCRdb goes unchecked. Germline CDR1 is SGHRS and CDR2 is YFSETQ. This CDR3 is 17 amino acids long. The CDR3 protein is CASRPGLAESSYNEQFF. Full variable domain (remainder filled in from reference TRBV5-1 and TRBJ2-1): KAGVTQTPRYLIKTRGQQVTLSCSPISGHRSVSWYQQTPGQGLQFLFEYFSETQRNKGNFPGRFSGRQFSNSRSEMNVSTLELGDSALYLCASRPGLAESSYNEQFFGPGTRLTVL.

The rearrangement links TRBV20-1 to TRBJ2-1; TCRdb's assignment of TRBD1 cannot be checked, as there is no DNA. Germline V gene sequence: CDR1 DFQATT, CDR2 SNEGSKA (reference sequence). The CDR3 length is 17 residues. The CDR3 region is CSARIQGARPTYNEQFF.

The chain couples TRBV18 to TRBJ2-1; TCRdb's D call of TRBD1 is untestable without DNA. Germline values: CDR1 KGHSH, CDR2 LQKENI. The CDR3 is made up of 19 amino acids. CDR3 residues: CASSPRQGVGYNSYNEQFF.

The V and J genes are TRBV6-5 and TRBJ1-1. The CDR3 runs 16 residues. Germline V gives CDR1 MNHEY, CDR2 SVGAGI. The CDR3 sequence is CASRPYRDQGGTEAFF.

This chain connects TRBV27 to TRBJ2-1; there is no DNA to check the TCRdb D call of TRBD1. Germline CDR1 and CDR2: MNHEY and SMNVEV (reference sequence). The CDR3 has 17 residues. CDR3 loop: CASSPRGVPISYNEQFF.

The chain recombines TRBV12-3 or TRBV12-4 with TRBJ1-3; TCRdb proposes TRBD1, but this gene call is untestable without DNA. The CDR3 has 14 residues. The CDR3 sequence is CASSPWDRENTIYF.

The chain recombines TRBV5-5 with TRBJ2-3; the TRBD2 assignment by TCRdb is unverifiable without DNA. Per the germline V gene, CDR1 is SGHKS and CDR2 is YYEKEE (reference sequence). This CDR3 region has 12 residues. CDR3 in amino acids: CASSIAGGLQYF.